Listed here are 14 T cell receptor beta chains from one sample, sequenced in a study of blood T cell repertoires in COVID-19. The data were produced by immunoSEQ multiplex PCR, yet TCRdb's version contains in-frame clones alone and is incomplete. The repertoire consists of 250,000 to 300,000 clones, with 75% to 85% occurring once and the leading ten covering 4.5% to 5.5%. Input material: peripheral blood. The receptors stem from a man aged 45-60 years with active or convalescent COVID-19.

The rearrangement uses TRBV28 and TRBJ2-1, with TRBD2 matching over 7 bases. The junction had 4 bases not matched to a gene; V was cut back by 2 bases and J by 0 bases. The CDR3 is 16 residues long. Germline loops: CDR1 MDHEN, CDR2 SYDVKM. The CDR3 DNA follows: TGTGCCAGCAGTTTACCTAGCGGTTACTCCTACAATGAGCAGTTCTTC. As protein: CASSLPSGYSYNEQFF.

The CDR3 sequence is CATRTSGNTIYF. As DNA, the CDR3 is TGTGCCACCCGGACATCAGGAAACACCATATATTTT. The rearrangement uses TRBV10-3 and TRBJ1-3, with D possibly matching TRBD1 (5 bases). The germline V gene has CDR1 ENHRY and CDR2 SYGVKD. V was shortened by 10 bases and J by 4 bases, with 11 bases between the two germline ends. This CDR3 region has 12 residues.

This clone was picked up one time. The chain joins TRBV12-3 or TRBV12-4 to TRBJ1-5, with D maybe TRBD1 (5 bases). The CDR3 contains 13 residues. V gave up 1 base and J gave up 6 bases, with 7 bases separating them. The CDR3 DNA reads TGTGCCAGCAGTTTAGGTCAGGGTCAGCCCCAGCATTTT. Amino acid sequence: CASSLGQGQPQHF.

This rearrangement joins TRBV5-4 to TRBJ2-3, with 8 bases fitting TRBD2. V was clipped by 1 base and J by 1 base; unmatched bases: 8. From germline, CDR1 is SGHNT and CDR2 YYREEE (reference sequence). The CDR3 extends over 17 amino acids. CDR3 amino acids: CASSLKGTGGGTDTQYF. CDR3 DNA: TGTGCCAGCAGCTTGAAGGGAACGGGAGGGGGCACAGATACGCAGTATTTT.

The chain has TRBV5-1 and TRBJ1-6, with 8 nucleotides matching TRBD1. V gave up 4 bases and J gave up 7 bases; unmatched junction bases: 7. CDR1 is SGHRS, CDR2 YFSETQ, per germline. This CDR3 is built from 15 residues. This CDR3 is CASSPQTGENSPLHF. Here the CDR3 DNA reads TGCGCCAGCAGCCCCCAGACAGGGGAGAATTCACCCCTCCACTTT.

In this sample, this clone turned up a few times. The V and J genes are TRBV6-1 and TRBJ2-3; 8 nucleotides match TRBD2. Per the germline V gene, CDR1 is MNHNS and CDR2 is SASEGT. Trimming cost V 3 bases and J 4 bases; bases outside gene matches: 3. CDR3 length: 14 amino acids. The chain's CDR3 is CASSDRGGADTQYF. The CDR3 region has the DNA TGTGCCAGCAGTGACCGGGGGGGAGCAGATACGCAGTATTTT.

This clone was recorded only once. CDR3 DNA sequence: TGTGCCAGCAGCATTCGGGACAGGGTAAGACAGCCCCAGCATTTT. This sequence encodes CASSIRDRVRQPQHF. This sequence joins TRBV5-8 and TRBJ1-5; 9 positions agree with TRBD1. CDR1 is SGHTS, CDR2 YDEGEE, per germline. CDR3 length: 15 amino acids. V was clipped by 4 bases and J by 7 bases; unmatched bases: 9. Variable domain in full (rest from reference TRBV5-8 and TRBJ1-5): EAGVTQSPTHLIKTRGQQATLRCSPISGHTSVYWYQQALGLGLQFLLWYDEGEERNRGNFPPRFSGRQFPNYSSELNVNALELEDSALYLCASSIRDRVRQPQHFGDGTRLSIL.

The chain carries TRBV28 and TRBJ2-3; a weak D match, TRBD2 (6 bases). Trimming removed 1 base from V and 8 bases from J, with 19 bases in between. Germline V gene data show CDR1 as MDHEN and CDR2 as SYDVKM. The CDR3 consists of 16 residues. In DNA form, the CDR3 reads TGTGCCAGCAGTTTATTGCCGCGGGAACTTGGGGGTACGCAGTATTTT. It codes for CASSLLPRELGGTQYF. The full variable domain, in which reference TRBV28 and TRBJ2-3 provide the parts outside the CDR3, is DVKVTQSSRYLVKRTGEKVFLECVQDMDHENMFWYRQDPGLGLRLIYFSYDVKMKEKGDIPEGYSVSREKKERFSLILESASTNQTSMYLCASSLLPRELGGTQYFGPGTRLTVL.

In its sample, this clone was seen once. The chain has TRBV5-1 and TRBJ1-2, with TRBD1 identical over 12 bases. Germline CDR1 SGHRS, CDR2 YFSETQ. CDR3 size: 16 residues. V trimming: 4 bases; J trimming: 4 bases; junction bases outside the gene matches: 8. The CDR3 loop is CASSEPGQGAIYGYTF. The CDR3 coding sequence is TGCGCCAGCAGCGAACCGGGACAGGGGGCGATCTATGGCTACACCTTC. Based on the CDR3 plus reference TRBV5-1 and TRBJ1-2, the full variable domain is KAGVTQTPRYLIKTRGQQVTLSCSPISGHRSVSWYQQTPGQGLQFLFEYFSETQRNKGNFPGRFSGRQFSNSRSEMNVSTLELGDSALYLCASSEPGQGAIYGYTFGSGTRLTVV.

The V gene is TRBV6-5, the J gene TRBJ1-2; no clear D gene. The CDR3 consists of 14 residues. Trimming shortened V by 10 bases and J by 0 bases, and 15 bases separated the two germline ends. Germline V lookup: CDR1 MNHEY, CDR2 SVGAGI. The CDR3 protein is CAIDATGANYGYTF. The CDR3 DNA sequence: TGTGCCATCGACGCGACGGGAGCTAACTATGGCTACACCTTC.

This rearrangement joins TRBV6-4 to TRBJ2-7, with D possibly being TRBD1 (6 bases). Trimming shortened V by 4 bases and J by 2 bases, and 15 bases separated the two germline ends. The CDR3 runs to 15 residues. CDR1 is MRHNA, CDR2 SNTAGT, per germline. The CDR3 here is CASSAQTGTPYEQYF. The CDR3 coding sequence is TGTGCCAGCAGTGCCCAAACCGGGACACCCTACGAGCAGTACTTC.

This sequence joins TRBV5-4 and TRBJ1-1; the D gene is possibly TRBD1 (5 bases). The CDR3 sequence is 15 residues long. V lost 4 bases and J lost 3, with 16 bases in between. Germline assignment: CDR1 SGHNT and CDR2 YYREEE (reference sequence). CDR3 nucleotide sequence: TGTGCCAGCAGCACGGGGGGGGGAAGGTACACTGAAGCTTTCTTT. Protein: CASSTGGGRYTEAFF.

This clone was seen a few times. The chain links TRBV5-6 to TRBJ1-2; D gene unclear. Between the trimmed V and J ends, which lost 2 bases and 4 bases, there was a span of 6 bases. Germline values: CDR1 SGHDT, CDR2 YYEEEE. The CDR3 is 12 residues long. The chain's CDR3 is CASSFEVYGYTF. CDR3 coding DNA: TGTGCCAGCAGCTTCGAGGTCTATGGCTACACCTTC.

V is TRBV27 and J is TRBJ2-7; 13 nucleotides match TRBD2. V shed 3 bases and J 7 bases; nucleotides not matched to a gene: 15. CDR1 and CDR2 from the germline V gene are MNHEY and SMNVEV (reference sequence). The CDR3 length is 18 residues. DNA for the CDR3: TGTGCCAGCAGTTTTACCCCCCCAGGGACTAGCGGGACTGGGGAGCAGTACTTC. Translated: CASSFTPPGTSGTGEQYF.